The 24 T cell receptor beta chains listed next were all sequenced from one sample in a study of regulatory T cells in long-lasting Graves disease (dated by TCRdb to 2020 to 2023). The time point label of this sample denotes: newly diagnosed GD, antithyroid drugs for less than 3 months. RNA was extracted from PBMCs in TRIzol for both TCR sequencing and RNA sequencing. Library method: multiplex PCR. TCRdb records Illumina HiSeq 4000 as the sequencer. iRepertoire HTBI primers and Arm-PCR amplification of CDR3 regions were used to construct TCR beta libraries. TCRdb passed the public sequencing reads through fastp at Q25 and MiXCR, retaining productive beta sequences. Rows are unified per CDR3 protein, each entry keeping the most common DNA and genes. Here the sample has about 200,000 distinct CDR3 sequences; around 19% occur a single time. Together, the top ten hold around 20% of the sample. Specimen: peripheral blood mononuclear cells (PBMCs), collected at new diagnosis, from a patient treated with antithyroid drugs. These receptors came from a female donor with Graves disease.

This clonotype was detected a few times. The CDR3 bases are TGTGCCAGCAGCGTAGGCCGGGACATAGACTATGGCTACACCTTC. This codes for CASSVGRDIDYGYTF. The chain is built from TRBV9 and TRBJ1-2; D may be TRBD1 (6 bases). The CDR3 has 15 amino acids. With 0 bases removed from V and 3 bases from J, the gap between germline ends came to 12 bases. Germline values: CDR1 SGDLS, CDR2 YYNGEE.

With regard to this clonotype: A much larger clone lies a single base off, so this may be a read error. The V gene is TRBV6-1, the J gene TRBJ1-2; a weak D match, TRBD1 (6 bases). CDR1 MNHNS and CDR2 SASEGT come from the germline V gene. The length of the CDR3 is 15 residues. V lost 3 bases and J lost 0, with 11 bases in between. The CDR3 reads CASSDGGQANYGYTF. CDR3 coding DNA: TGTGCCAGCAGTGACGGGGGGCAGGCTAACTATGGCTACACCTTC.

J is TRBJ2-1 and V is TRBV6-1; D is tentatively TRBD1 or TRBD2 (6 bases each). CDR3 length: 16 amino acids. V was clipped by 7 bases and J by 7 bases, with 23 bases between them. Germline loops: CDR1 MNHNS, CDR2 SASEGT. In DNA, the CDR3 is TGTGCCAGCAACCCTACGCTAGCCTTAGGGGGGAATGAGCAGTTCTTC. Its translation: CASNPTLALGGNEQFF.

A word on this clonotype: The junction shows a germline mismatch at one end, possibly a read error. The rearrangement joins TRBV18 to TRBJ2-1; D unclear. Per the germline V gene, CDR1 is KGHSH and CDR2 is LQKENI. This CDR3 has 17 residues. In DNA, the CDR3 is TGTGCCGGCTCACCACGGTGTGGGTACAGCTCCTACAATGAGCAGTTCTTC. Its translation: CAGSPRCGYSSYNEQFF.

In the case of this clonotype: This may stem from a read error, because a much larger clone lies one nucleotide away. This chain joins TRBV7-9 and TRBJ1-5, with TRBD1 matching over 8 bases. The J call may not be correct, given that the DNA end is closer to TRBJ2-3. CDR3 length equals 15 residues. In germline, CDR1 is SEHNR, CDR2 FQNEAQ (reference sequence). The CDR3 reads CASSSDRGGNQPQYF. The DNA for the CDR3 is TGTGCCAGCAGCTCAGACAGGGGCGGCAATCAGCCCCAGTATTTT.

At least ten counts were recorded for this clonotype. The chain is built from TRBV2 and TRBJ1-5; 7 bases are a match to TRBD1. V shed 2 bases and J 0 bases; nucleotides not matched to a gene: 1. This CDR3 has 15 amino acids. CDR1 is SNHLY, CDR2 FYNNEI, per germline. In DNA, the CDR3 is TGTGCCAGCAGTGAAACAGGGGATAGCAATCAGCCCCAGCATTTT. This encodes CASSETGDSNQPQHF. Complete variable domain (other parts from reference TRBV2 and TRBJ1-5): EPEVTQTPSHQVTQMGQEVILRCVPISNHLYFYWYRQILGQKVEFLVSFYNNEISEKSEIFDDQFSVERPDGSNFTLKIRSTKLEDSAMYFCASSETGDSNQPQHFGDGTRLSIL.

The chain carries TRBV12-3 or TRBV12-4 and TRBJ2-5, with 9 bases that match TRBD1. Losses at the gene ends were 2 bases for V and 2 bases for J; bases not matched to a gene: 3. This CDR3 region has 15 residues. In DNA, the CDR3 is TGTGCCAGCAGTTTAACAGGGGGCTTTCAAGAGACCCAGTACTTC. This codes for CASSLTGGFQETQYF.

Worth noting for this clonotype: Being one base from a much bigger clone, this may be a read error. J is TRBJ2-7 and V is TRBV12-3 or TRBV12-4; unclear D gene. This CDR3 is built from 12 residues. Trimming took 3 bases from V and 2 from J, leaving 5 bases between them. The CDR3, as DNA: TGTGCCAGCAGTTTGTGGGCCTACGAGCAGTACTTC. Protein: CASSLWAYEQYF.

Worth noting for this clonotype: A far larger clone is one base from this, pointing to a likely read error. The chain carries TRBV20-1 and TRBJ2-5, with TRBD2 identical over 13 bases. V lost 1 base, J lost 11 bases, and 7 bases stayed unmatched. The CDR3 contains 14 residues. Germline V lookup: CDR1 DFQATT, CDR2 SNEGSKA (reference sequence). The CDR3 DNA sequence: TGCAGTGCTAGAGGGACTAGCGGGAGACCTGAGCAGTACTTC. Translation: CSARGTSGRPEQYF.

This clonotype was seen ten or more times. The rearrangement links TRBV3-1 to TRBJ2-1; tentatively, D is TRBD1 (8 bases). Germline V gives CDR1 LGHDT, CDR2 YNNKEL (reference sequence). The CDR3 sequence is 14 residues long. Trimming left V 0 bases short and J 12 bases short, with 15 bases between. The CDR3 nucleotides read TGTGCCAGCAGCCAAGACGCCAGCGGGACAGGGCAGTTCTTC. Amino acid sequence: CASSQDASGTGQFF.

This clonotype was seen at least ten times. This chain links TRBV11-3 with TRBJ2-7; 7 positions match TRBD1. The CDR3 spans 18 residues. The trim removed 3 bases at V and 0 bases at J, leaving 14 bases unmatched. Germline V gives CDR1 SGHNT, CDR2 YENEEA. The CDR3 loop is CASSFQTGTAGSSYEQYF. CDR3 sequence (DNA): TGTGCCAGCAGCTTCCAAACTGGGACAGCCGGCAGCTCCTACGAGCAGTACTTC. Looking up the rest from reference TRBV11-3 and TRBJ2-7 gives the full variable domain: EAGVVQSPRYKIIEKKQPVAFWCNPISGHNTLYWYLQNLGQGPELLIRYENEEAVDDSQLPKDRFSAERLKGVDSTLKIQPAELGDSAVYLCASSFQTGTAGSSYEQYFGPGTRLTVT.

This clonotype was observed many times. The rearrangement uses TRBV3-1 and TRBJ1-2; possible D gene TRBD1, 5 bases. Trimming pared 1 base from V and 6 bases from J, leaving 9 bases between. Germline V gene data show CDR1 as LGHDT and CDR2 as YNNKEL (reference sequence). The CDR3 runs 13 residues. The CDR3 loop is CASSQGQGHGYTF. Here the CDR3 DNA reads TGTGCCAGCAGCCAAGGGCAGGGACATGGCTACACCTTC.

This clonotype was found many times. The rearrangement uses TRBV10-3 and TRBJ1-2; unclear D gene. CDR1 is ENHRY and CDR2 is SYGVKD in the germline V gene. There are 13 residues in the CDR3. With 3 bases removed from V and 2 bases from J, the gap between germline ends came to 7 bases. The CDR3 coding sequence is TGTGCCATCAGTGACTCGGGAAACTATGGCTACACCTTC. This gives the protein CAISDSGNYGYTF.

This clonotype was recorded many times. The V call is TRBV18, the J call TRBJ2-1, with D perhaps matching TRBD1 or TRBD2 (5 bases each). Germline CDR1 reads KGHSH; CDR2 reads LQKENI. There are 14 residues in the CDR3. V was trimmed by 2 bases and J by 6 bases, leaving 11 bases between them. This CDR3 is CASSPGTDVNEQFF. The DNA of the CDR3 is TGTGCCAGCTCACCAGGGACCGACGTCAATGAGCAGTTCTTC. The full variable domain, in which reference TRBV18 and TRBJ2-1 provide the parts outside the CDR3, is NAGVMQNPRHLVRRRGQEARLRCSPMKGHSHVYWYRQLPEEGLKFMVYLQKENIIDESGMPKERFSAEFPKEGPSILRIQQVVRGDSAAYFCASSPGTDVNEQFFGPGTRLTVL.

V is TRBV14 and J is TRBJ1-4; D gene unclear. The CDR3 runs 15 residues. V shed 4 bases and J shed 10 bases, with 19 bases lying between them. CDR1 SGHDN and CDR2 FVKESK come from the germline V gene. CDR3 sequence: CASSPAGSRSGKLFF. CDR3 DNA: TGTGCCAGCAGCCCGGCGGGGTCCCGAAGCGGAAAACTGTTTTTT.

Written as DNA, the CDR3 is TGTGCCAGCAGCTTACCTCCCCAGGTACAGAGCTCCTACAATGAGCAGTTCTTC. Amino acid sequence: CASSLPPQVQSSYNEQFF. V and J are TRBV7-2 and TRBJ2-1; D gene unclear. The ends were cut back, 2 bases at V and 0 bases at J, with 17 bases in the middle. The germline gives CDR1 SGHTA, CDR2 FQGNSA. The CDR3 totals 18 residues.

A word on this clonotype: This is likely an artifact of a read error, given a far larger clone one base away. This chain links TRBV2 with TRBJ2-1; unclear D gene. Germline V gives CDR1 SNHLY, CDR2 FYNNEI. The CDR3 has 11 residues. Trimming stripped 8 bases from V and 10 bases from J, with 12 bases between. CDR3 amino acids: CASATRGEQFF. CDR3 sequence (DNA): TGTGCCAGCGCAACACGTGGCGAGCAGTTCTTC.

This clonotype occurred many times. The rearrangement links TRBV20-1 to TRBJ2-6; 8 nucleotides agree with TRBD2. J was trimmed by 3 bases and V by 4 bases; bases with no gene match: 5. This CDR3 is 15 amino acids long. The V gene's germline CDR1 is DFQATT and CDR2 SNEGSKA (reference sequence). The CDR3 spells CSAIAGGSGANVLTF. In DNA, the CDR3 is TGCAGTGCTATCGCGGGAGGAAGTGGGGCCAACGTCCTGACTTTC.

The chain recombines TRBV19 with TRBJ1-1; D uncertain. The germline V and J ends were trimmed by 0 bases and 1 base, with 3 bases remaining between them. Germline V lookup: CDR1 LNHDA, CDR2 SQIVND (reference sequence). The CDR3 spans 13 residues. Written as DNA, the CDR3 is TGTGCCAGTAGTATAGAAGCGAACACTGAAGCTTTCTTT. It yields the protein CASSIEANTEAFF. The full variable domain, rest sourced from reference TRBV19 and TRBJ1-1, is DGGITQSPKYLFRKEGQNVTLSCEQNLNHDAMYWYRQDPGQGLRLIYYSQIVNDFQKGDIAEGYSVSREKKESFPLTVTSAQKNPTAFYLCASSIEANTEAFFGQGTRLTVV.

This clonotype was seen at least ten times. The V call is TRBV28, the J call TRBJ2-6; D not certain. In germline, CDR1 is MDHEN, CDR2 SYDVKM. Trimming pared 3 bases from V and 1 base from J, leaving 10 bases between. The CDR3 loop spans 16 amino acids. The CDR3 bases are TGTGCCAGCAGTTTGATGGTGACGTCTGGGGCCAACGTCCTGACTTTC. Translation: CASSLMVTSGANVLTF.

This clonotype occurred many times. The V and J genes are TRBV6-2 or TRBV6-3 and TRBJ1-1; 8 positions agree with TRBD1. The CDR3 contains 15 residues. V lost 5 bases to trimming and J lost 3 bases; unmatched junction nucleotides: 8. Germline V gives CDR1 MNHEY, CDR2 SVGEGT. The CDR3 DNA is TGTGCCAGCAGTGAGCGGGACAGGCAGGACACTGAAGCTTTCTTT. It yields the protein CASSERDRQDTEAFF.

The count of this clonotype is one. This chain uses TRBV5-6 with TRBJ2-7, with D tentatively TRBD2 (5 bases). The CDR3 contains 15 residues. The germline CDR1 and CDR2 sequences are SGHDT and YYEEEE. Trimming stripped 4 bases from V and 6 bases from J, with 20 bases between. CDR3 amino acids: CASSRPRRAKLEQYF. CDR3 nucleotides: TGTGCCAGCAGCCGCCCAAGGCGGGCTAAACTCGAGCAGTACTTC.

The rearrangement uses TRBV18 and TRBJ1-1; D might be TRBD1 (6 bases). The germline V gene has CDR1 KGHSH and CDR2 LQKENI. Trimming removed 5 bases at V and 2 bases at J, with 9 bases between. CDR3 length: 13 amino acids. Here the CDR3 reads CASSGQSNTEAFF. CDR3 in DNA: TGTGCCAGCTCAGGACAGAGTAACACTGAAGCTTTCTTT.

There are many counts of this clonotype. CDR3 protein: CASSPDLDTQYF. In DNA, the CDR3 is TGTGCCAGCAGCCCCGACCTAGATACGCAGTATTTT. The V call is TRBV11-3, the J call TRBJ2-3; D unresolved. Trimming stripped 5 bases from V and 5 bases from J, with 8 bases between. Germline loops: CDR1 SGHNT, CDR2 YENEEA. The CDR3 spans 12 residues.